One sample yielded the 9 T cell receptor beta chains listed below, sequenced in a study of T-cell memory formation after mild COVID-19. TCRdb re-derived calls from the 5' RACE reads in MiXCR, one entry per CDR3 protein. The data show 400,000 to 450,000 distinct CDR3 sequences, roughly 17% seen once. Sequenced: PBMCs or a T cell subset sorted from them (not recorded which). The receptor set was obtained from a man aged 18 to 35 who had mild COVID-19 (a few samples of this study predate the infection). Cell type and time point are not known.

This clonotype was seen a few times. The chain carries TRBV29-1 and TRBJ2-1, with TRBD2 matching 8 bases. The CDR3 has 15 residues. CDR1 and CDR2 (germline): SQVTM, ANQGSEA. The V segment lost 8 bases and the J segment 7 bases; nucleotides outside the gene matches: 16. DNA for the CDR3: TGCAGCTCCGTGGTTCCCATAGCGGGACCGAATGAGCAGTTCTTC. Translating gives CSSVVPIAGPNEQFF.

In DNA form, the CDR3 reads TGTGCCAGCAGCTTGGATGTCTCCTCCTACGAGCAGTACTTC. It specifies CASSLDVSSYEQYF. The V call is TRBV5-4, the J call TRBJ2-7; the D is unclear. This CDR3 is 14 amino acids long. CDR1 SGHNT and CDR2 YYREEE come from the germline V gene (reference sequence). Trimming pared 0 bases from V and 0 bases from J, leaving 7 bases between.

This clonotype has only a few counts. The CDR3 sequence: CASSPGVGFNTEAFF. The CDR3 DNA sequence: TGTGCCAGCTCACCAGGGGTGGGTTTCAACACTGAAGCTTTCTTT. V gene TRBV18 combines with J gene TRBJ1-1, with no clear D. This CDR3 has 15 residues. V lost 2 bases, J lost 2 bases, and 12 bases lay in between. Germline CDR1 reads KGHSH; CDR2 reads LQKENI.

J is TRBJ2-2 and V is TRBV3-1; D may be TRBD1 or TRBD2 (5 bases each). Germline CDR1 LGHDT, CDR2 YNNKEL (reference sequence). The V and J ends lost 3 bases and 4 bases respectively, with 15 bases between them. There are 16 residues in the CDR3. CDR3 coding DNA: TGTGCCAGCAGCCATTTGTGGGCAGGGACCACCGGGGAGCTGTTTTTT. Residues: CASSHLWAGTTGELFF.

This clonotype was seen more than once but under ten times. Here the CDR3 reads CASSIGTVEAFF. CDR3 DNA: TGTGCCAGCAGCATAGGGACAGTTGAAGCTTTCTTT. V gene TRBV7-9 combines with J gene TRBJ1-1; 7 bases fit TRBD1. Trimming removed 5 bases from V and 7 bases from J; junction bases left unmatched: 4. Germline CDR1 SEHNR, CDR2 FQNEAQ (reference sequence). The CDR3 has 12 amino acids.

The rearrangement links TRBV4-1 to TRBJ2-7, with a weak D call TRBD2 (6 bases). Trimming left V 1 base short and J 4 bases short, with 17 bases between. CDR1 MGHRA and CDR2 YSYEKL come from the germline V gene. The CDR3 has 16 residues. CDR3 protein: CASSQAGALGVYEQYF. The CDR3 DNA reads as TGCGCCAGCAGCCAAGCGGGAGCTTTAGGGGTATACGAGCAGTACTTC.

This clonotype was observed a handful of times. The CDR3 DNA reads as TGTGCCACCAGTGATCCCGCTGGGGCTGATGAGCAGTTCTTC. This sequence encodes CATSDPAGADEQFF. This chain connects TRBV24-1 to TRBJ2-1, with D possibly TRBD1 on 5 matching bases. The CDR3 has 14 residues. Between the trimmed V and J ends, which lost 3 bases and 8 bases, there was a span of 13 bases. The germline CDR1 and CDR2 sequences are KGHDR and SFDVKD.

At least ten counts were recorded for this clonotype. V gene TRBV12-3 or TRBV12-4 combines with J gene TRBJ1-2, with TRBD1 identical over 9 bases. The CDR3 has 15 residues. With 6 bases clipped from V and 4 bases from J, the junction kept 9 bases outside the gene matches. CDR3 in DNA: TGTGCCAGCAGCCGGAGACAGGGGGGAAGCTATGGCTACACCTTC. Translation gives CASSRRQGGSYGYTF.

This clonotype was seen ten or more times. CDR3 nucleotide sequence: TGTGCCAGCAGTGTTATGACTGCAGCGCTTTTGGGGAGCAATCAGCCCCAGCATTTT. The encoded protein is CASSVMTAALLGSNQPQHF. V is TRBV2 and J is TRBJ1-5, with D uncertain. CDR3 size: 19 residues. Germline-derived CDR1 and CDR2 are SNHLY and FYNNEI. V dropped 4 bases and J dropped 1 base, with 23 bases sitting between them.